These 30 T cell receptor beta chains were all obtained from the same sample, sequenced in a study of cytomegalovirus exposure and HLA in healthy donors. PCR employed 60 Vbeta and 13 Jbeta primers. Some clones are missing from TCRdb's copy, which holds only in-frame ones; the method was immunoSEQ multiplex PCR. The table lists 130,000 or so clones, just under 80% of them singletons. The sequenced sample was PBMCs. The receptors originated from a man younger than 40 in good health and CMV-seronegative.

The J gene is TRBJ2-7, the V gene TRBV6-6, with 7 bases lining up with TRBD1. V gave up 7 bases and J gave up 2 bases; unmatched junction bases: 5. Looked up from germline, CDR1 is MNHNY and CDR2 is SVGAGI (reference sequence). This CDR3 has 13 amino acids. CDR3 protein: CASTRDSAYEQYF. DNA of the CDR3: TGTGCCAGCACCCGGGACAGTGCCTACGAGCAGTACTTC.

The V gene is TRBV5-1, the J gene TRBJ2-2; D gene uncertain. The CDR3 runs to 14 residues. Germline V gives CDR1 SGHRS, CDR2 YFSETQ. The germline V and J ends were trimmed by 2 bases and 5 bases, with 10 bases remaining between them. CDR3 region: CASSFIKLTGELFF. The CDR3 bases are TGCGCCAGCAGCTTCATTAAGCTTACCGGGGAGCTGTTTTTT. The full variable domain, its missing parts supplied by reference TRBV5-1 and TRBJ2-2, is KAGVTQTPRYLIKTRGQQVTLSCSPISGHRSVSWYQQTPGQGLQFLFEYFSETQRNKGNFPGRFSGRQFSNSRSEMNVSTLELGDSALYLCASSFIKLTGELFFGEGSRLTVL.

V gene TRBV9 combines with J gene TRBJ1-4; D is unclear. V lost 2 bases, J lost 8 bases, and 13 bases lay in between. Germline lookup yields CDR1 SGDLS and CDR2 YYNGEE. CDR3 length: 14 amino acids. The CDR3 protein is CASSVAEVPEKLFF. CDR3 DNA sequence: TGTGCCAGCAGCGTTGCAGAAGTACCGGAAAAACTGTTTTTT.

This clone has just one count. The CDR3 DNA is TGTGCCAGCTCACCGATGGGACAGGACTCTGGAAACACCATATATTTT. Encoded protein: CASSPMGQDSGNTIYF. This chain joins TRBV18 and TRBJ1-3; 8 nucleotides match TRBD1. This CDR3 has 16 residues. V lost 3 bases to trimming and J lost 0 bases; unmatched junction nucleotides: 4. CDR1 and CDR2 from the germline V gene are KGHSH and LQKENI.

This sequence joins TRBV28 and TRBJ2-6; 10 bases match TRBD2. V lost 5 bases, J lost 1 base, and 14 bases stayed unmatched. Germline V gene data show CDR1 as MDHEN and CDR2 as SYDVKM. The CDR3 length is 20 residues. The CDR3 DNA follows: TGTGCCAGCAGTCCCTATGTCGTGGTAGCGGGAGGTTCTGGGGCCAACGTCCTGACTTTC. Translation: CASSPYVVVAGGSGANVLTF.

The chain combines TRBV7-6 with TRBJ2-1, with TRBD1 identical over 8 bases. Germline CDR1 is SGHVS and CDR2 is FNYEAQ. This CDR3 region has 13 residues. Trimming removed 2 bases from V and 10 bases from J; junction bases left unmatched: 4. Here the CDR3 DNA reads TGTGCCAGCAGCTTACAGGGGGCGGGGGAGCAGTTCTTC. Its protein is CASSLQGAGEQFF.

The CDR3 nucleotides are TGTGCCAGCAGCTCCCCCATGGACAGAGATTTCTACGAGCAGTACTTC. Translated, it gives CASSSPMDRDFYEQYF. This chain joins TRBV28 and TRBJ2-7, with TRBD1 as a possible D gene (6 bases). Germline assignment: CDR1 MDHEN and CDR2 SYDVKM. Trimming removed 6 bases from V and 3 bases from J, with 21 bases in between. The CDR3 consists of 16 residues.

The rearrangement joins TRBV29-1 to TRBJ2-3; D remains ambiguous. The CDR3 contains 11 residues. Between the trimmed V and J ends, which lost 7 bases and 5 bases, there was a span of 10 bases. From germline, CDR1 is SQVTM and CDR2 ANQGSEA. CDR3 coding DNA: TGCAGCGCCTCTCGCGGAGATACGCAGTATTTT. Encoded protein: CSASRGDTQYF.

This rearrangement joins TRBV25-1 to TRBJ1-2; possibly TRBD1 for D (6 bases). Trimming stripped 2 bases from V and 3 bases from J, with 7 bases between. The germline V gene has CDR1 MGHDK and CDR2 SYGVNS. The CDR3 is 13 residues long. The CDR3 sequence is CASSEQGYYGYTF. The CDR3 DNA is TGTGCCAGCAGTGAACAGGGGTACTATGGCTACACCTTC.

This clone was counted only a few times. This chain connects TRBV5-1 to TRBJ2-3; D uncertain. Per germline, CDR1 SGHRS and CDR2 YFSETQ. CDR3 size: 13 residues. V was trimmed by 0 bases and J by 4 bases, leaving 6 bases between them. DNA of the CDR3: TGCGCCAGCAGCTTGGGACAACCAGATACGCAGTATTTT. The encoded protein is CASSLGQPDTQYF.

J is TRBJ1-5 and V is TRBV7-2; 8 nucleotides agree with TRBD1. The CDR3 is 14 amino acids. Looked up from germline, CDR1 is SGHTA and CDR2 is FQGNSA. Unmatched junction bases numbered 2, after V lost 5 bases and J lost 2 bases. The CDR3 reads CASSMGQGNQPQHF. The CDR3 DNA sequence: TGTGCCAGCAGCATGGGACAGGGCAATCAGCCCCAGCATTTT.

J is TRBJ1-2 and V is TRBV30, with TRBD1 matching over 12 bases. Germline V lookup: CDR1 GTSNPN, CDR2 SVGIG (reference sequence). The CDR3 loop spans 14 amino acids. V was clipped by 5 bases and J by 5 bases; unmatched bases: 6. DNA for the CDR3: TGTGCCTGGTCAAGGGACAGGGGGCATTATGGCTACACCTTC. This encodes CAWSRDRGHYGYTF.

The chain uses TRBV28 and TRBJ1-2, with 9 bases identical to TRBD1. Germline CDR1 reads MDHEN; CDR2 reads SYDVKM. The CDR3 consists of 14 residues. The V and J ends lost 5 bases and 7 bases, in that order; junction bases with no gene match: 8. The CDR3 region is CASSPDRGGGGYTF. In DNA, the CDR3 is TGTGCCAGCAGTCCGGACAGGGGCGGGGGTGGCTACACCTTC.

The rearrangement links TRBV10-3 to TRBJ2-1, with 11 bases aligning to TRBD1. This CDR3 is 18 amino acids long. CDR1 is ENHRY, CDR2 SYGVKD, per germline. The V gene end was trimmed by 3 bases and the J gene end by 4 bases; junction bases not matched to a gene: 11. The CDR3 protein is CAISEGTGGVVAYNEQFF. CDR3 in DNA: TGTGCCATCAGTGAAGGGACAGGGGGAGTAGTGGCATACAATGAGCAGTTCTTC.

The J gene is TRBJ1-4, the V gene TRBV6-6, with a possible D match to TRBD1 (5 bases). CDR3 length: 12 amino acids. CDR1 is MNHNY, CDR2 SVGAGI, per germline (reference sequence). The V end lost 7 bases, the J end lost 7 bases, and 10 bases lay between the germline ends. CDR3 nucleotides: TGTGCCAGCATGGATAGGGGTGAAAAACTGTTTTTT. Encoded protein: CASMDRGEKLFF.

The chain has TRBV6-5 and TRBJ1-1; D is unclear. CDR3 length: 13 residues. V was pared by 9 bases and J by 3 bases, with 14 bases between. CDR1 is MNHEY and CDR2 is SVGAGI in the germline V gene. The CDR3 is CASLRELHTEAFF. DNA of the CDR3: TGTGCCAGTCTACGAGAGTTGCACACTGAAGCTTTCTTT.

The gene calls are TRBV18 and TRBJ2-7; 9 bases match TRBD1. The V gene end was trimmed by 1 base and the J gene end by 6 bases; junction bases not matched to a gene: 4. The CDR3 covers 14 residues. Looked up from germline, CDR1 is KGHSH and CDR2 is LQKENI. CDR3 residues: CASSPLPGQGEQYF. The CDR3, as DNA: TGTGCCAGCTCACCACTCCCGGGACAGGGCGAGCAGTACTTC.

The CDR3 is CASSPNEGTQYF. In DNA, the CDR3 is TGTGCCAGCAGTCCCAATGAGGGGACCCAGTACTTC. The V and J genes are TRBV5-8 and TRBJ2-5, with D possibly being TRBD2 (5 bases). This CDR3 is built from 12 residues. CDR1 SGHTS and CDR2 YDEGEE come from the germline V gene. Trimming shortened V by 5 bases and J by 7 bases, and 12 bases separated the two germline ends. Filled out from reference TRBV5-8 and TRBJ2-5, the complete variable domain reads EAGVTQSPTHLIKTRGQQATLRCSPISGHTSVYWYQQALGLGLQFLLWYDEGEERNRGNFPPRFSGRQFPNYSSELNVNALELEDSALYLCASSPNEGTQYFGPGTRLLVL.

This chain joins TRBV29-1 and TRBJ2-3; 13 bases agree with TRBD2. The V gene's germline CDR1 is SQVTM and CDR2 ANQGSEA. This CDR3 spans 15 amino acids. The ends lost 5 bases at V and 7 bases at J; junction bases unmatched: 9. CDR3 amino acids: CSVHTPGLAGNTQYF. CDR3 bases: TGCAGCGTTCATACCCCGGGACTAGCGGGAAATACGCAGTATTTT.

This chain joins TRBV18 and TRBJ2-7, with 9 bases identical to TRBD1. The CDR3 sequence is 14 residues long. Trimming took 6 bases from V and 1 from J; bases not matched to a gene: 4. The germline gives CDR1 KGHSH, CDR2 LQKENI. CDR3 in DNA: TGTGCCAGCTCTGGACAGGGGAGATCCTACGAGCAGTACTTC. It encodes CASSGQGRSYEQYF.

The chain is built from TRBV6-5 and TRBJ1-1; 7 positions match TRBD1. The CDR3 is 14 amino acids. Germline lookup yields CDR1 MNHEY and CDR2 SVGAGI. CDR3 sequence reads: CATRRGLVNTEAFF. CDR3 sequence (DNA): TGTGCGACCAGGAGGGGGCTGGTGAACACTGAAGCTTTCTTT.

V is TRBV5-4 and J is TRBJ2-5; D call uncertain. This CDR3 is 12 amino acids long. Germline V lookup: CDR1 SGHNT, CDR2 YYREEE (reference sequence). V lost 1 base, J lost 5 bases, and 6 bases lay in between. CDR3 region: CASSLSPETQYF. The CDR3 region has the DNA TGTGCCAGCAGCTTGTCCCCTGAGACCCAGTACTTC.

The chain links TRBV5-6 to TRBJ2-5, with TRBD2 identical over 11 bases. Germline V lookup: CDR1 SGHDT, CDR2 YYEEEE. The J segment lost 4 bases and the V segment lost 3 bases, leaving 2 bases of the junction unmatched. The CDR3 contains 14 residues. The CDR3 sequence: CASSYGLAGETQYF. CDR3 DNA: TGTGCCAGCAGCTACGGACTAGCGGGAGAGACCCAGTACTTC.

The rearrangement uses TRBV6-1 and TRBJ2-4, with 7 bases aligning to TRBD1. V lost 7 bases and J lost 8; bases outside the gene matches: 11. This CDR3 region has 14 residues. CDR1 and CDR2 from the germline V gene are MNHNS and SASEGT. CDR3 nucleotides: TGTGCCAGCACCCTCGGACAGGCCATGGACATTCAGTACTTC. Amino acid sequence: CASTLGQAMDIQYF.

CDR3 DNA sequence: TGTGCCAGCAGTGACGACTGGGATACGCAGTATTTT. This sequence encodes CASSDDWDTQYF. This chain uses TRBV6-4 with TRBJ2-3; D gene ambiguous. The CDR3 runs to 12 residues. Germline V CDR1 and CDR2: MRHNA, SNTAGT. The germline V and J ends were trimmed by 2 bases and 6 bases, with 6 bases remaining between them.

The rearrangement joins TRBV29-1 to TRBJ2-1; 8 bases align to TRBD1. The CDR3 covers 15 residues. With 6 bases clipped from V and 5 bases from J, the junction kept 12 bases outside the gene matches. From germline, CDR1 is SQVTM and CDR2 ANQGSEA. The CDR3 here is CSVASSGGGDNEQFF. The CDR3 DNA reads as TGCAGCGTGGCATCTTCAGGGGGCGGAGACAATGAGCAGTTCTTC.

The chain joins TRBV2 to TRBJ2-3, with D perhaps TRBD2 (6 bases). The germline V gene encodes CDR1 SNHLY and CDR2 FYNNEI. CDR3 length: 14 amino acids. V gave up 6 bases and J gave up 6 bases, with 16 bases separating them. This CDR3 reads CASRRDLGADTQYF. DNA of the CDR3: TGTGCCAGCAGGAGGGACTTAGGCGCGGATACGCAGTATTTT.

The CDR3 coding sequence is TGTGCCACCAGCAGAGATCGGGGTTCGGGTCAGCCCCAGCATTTT. Encoded protein: CATSRDRGSGQPQHF. The chain employs TRBV15 and TRBJ1-5; D gene unclear. Between the trimmed V and J ends, which lost 0 bases and 6 bases, there was a span of 12 bases. Germline-derived CDR1 and CDR2 are LNHNV and YYDKDF (reference sequence). The CDR3 length is 15 residues.

The chain joins TRBV6-5 to TRBJ2-7; TRBD2 agrees at 9 bases. Trimming took 6 bases from V and 2 from J; bases not matched to a gene: 2. Germline values: CDR1 MNHEY, CDR2 SVGAGI. This CDR3 has 13 residues. The CDR3 DNA reads TGTGCCAGCAGGACTAGCGGTACCTACGAGCAGTACTTC. Protein: CASRTSGTYEQYF.

The table lists this clone with a few counts. This rearrangement joins TRBV7-9 to TRBJ2-3; D perhaps matches TRBD2 (6 bases). Deletions cut 4 bases from V and 4 bases from J, with 15 bases between. The CDR3 covers 15 residues. Germline loops: CDR1 SEHNR, CDR2 FQNEAQ (reference sequence). Here the CDR3 reads CASSSLGGPSDTQYF. The CDR3 DNA is TGTGCCAGCAGCTCCTTAGGAGGGCCCTCAGATACGCAGTATTTT.